These 8 T cell receptor beta chains were sequenced from one sample in a study of shared clonotypes between healthy human individuals. It was CD45RO-negative cells, positively selected for CCR7, that made up naive CD8 cells, with terminally differentiated effector memory CD45RA+ cells excluded. Repertoires were generated with immunoSEQ multiplex PCR, while TCRdb's copy carries only in-frame clones and drops some. The sample carries about 2.1 million clones, roughly 93% recorded once. Input material: naive CD8+ T cells from PBMCs. The receptors come from a man between 18 and 29 years old in good health. Some clones in this sample may be carry-over from other donors' samples.

The chain employs TRBV19 and TRBJ1-5, with a possible D match to TRBD1 (5 bases). Germline V gene lookup returns CDR1 LNHDA and CDR2 SQIVND (reference sequence). V shed 7 bases and J shed 2 bases, with 15 bases lying between them. The CDR3 contains 15 residues. This chain's CDR3 is CASTAPGYGNQPQHF. The CDR3 DNA follows: TGTGCCAGTACCGCCCCAGGGTATGGCAATCAGCCCCAGCATTTT.

The chain has TRBV5-1 and TRBJ2-7; 12 positions match TRBD2. From germline, CDR1 is SGHRS and CDR2 YFSETQ. This CDR3 is 16 amino acids long. The V gene end was trimmed by 5 bases and the J gene end by 2 bases; junction bases not matched to a gene: 8. DNA of the CDR3: TGCGCCAGCAGAACTGGACTAGCGGGATTGGCCTACGAGCAGTACTTC. Translating it yields CASRTGLAGLAYEQYF. Together with reference TRBV5-1 and TRBJ2-7, the CDR3 gives the full variable domain: KAGVTQTPRYLIKTRGQQVTLSCSPISGHRSVSWYQQTPGQGLQFLFEYFSETQRNKGNFPGRFSGRQFSNSRSEMNVSTLELGDSALYLCASRTGLAGLAYEQYFGPGTRLTVT.

This chain connects TRBV7-3 to TRBJ2-1; D call uncertain. The CDR3 contains 12 residues. V gave up 1 base and J gave up 8 bases, with 6 bases separating them. Germline values: CDR1 SGHTA, CDR2 FQGTGA. The CDR3 loop reads CASSLNADEQFF. CDR3 in DNA: TGTGCCAGCAGCTTAAACGCGGATGAGCAGTTCTTC.

The CDR3 sequence is CASSVSPLDNEQFF. In nucleotides, the CDR3 is TGTGCCAGCAGTGTAAGTCCTTTGGACAATGAGCAGTTCTTC. The rearrangement uses TRBV2 and TRBJ2-1; D is undetermined. Trimming left V 4 bases short and J 5 bases short, with 12 bases between. The CDR3 consists of 14 residues. Germline values: CDR1 SNHLY, CDR2 FYNNEI.

The gene calls are TRBV5-5 and TRBJ2-7; 10 bases fit TRBD1. V lost 4 bases and J lost 5; bases outside the gene matches: 9. The CDR3 spans 15 residues. Germline CDR1 is SGHKS and CDR2 is YYEKEE (reference sequence). CDR3 nucleotides: TGTGCCAGCAGCGCGGGACAGGGGAAGGCCCACGAGCAGTACTTC. This codes for CASSAGQGKAHEQYF.

This chain joins TRBV9 and TRBJ2-1, with no clear D. CDR1 SGDLS and CDR2 YYNGEE come from the germline V gene. The V and J ends lost 4 bases and 5 bases respectively, with 10 bases between them. CDR3 length: 13 amino acids. The CDR3 spells CASSQGLHNEQFF. In nucleotides, the CDR3 is TGTGCCAGCAGCCAAGGCCTCCACAATGAGCAGTTCTTC.

The chain carries TRBV29-1 and TRBJ2-2; D assignment may be TRBD1 or TRBD2 (5 bases each). The CDR3 is made up of 13 amino acids. CDR1 and CDR2 from the germline V gene are SQVTM and ANQGSEA. V was pared by 4 bases and J by 7 bases, with 13 bases between. The CDR3, as DNA: TGCAGCGTTGTGTGGGGGAGAGGCGGGGAGCTGTTTTTT. Translated, it gives CSVVWGRGGELFF.

The chain has TRBV6-1 and TRBJ1-1; 11 bases map to TRBD1. The length of the CDR3 is 16 residues. Trimming cost V 4 bases and J 4 bases; bases outside gene matches: 8. CDR1 is MNHNS and CDR2 is SASEGT in the germline V gene. The CDR3 region is CASSVPWTGGTTEAFF. The CDR3 nucleotides read TGTGCCAGCAGTGTCCCGTGGACAGGGGGCACCACTGAAGCTTTCTTT.